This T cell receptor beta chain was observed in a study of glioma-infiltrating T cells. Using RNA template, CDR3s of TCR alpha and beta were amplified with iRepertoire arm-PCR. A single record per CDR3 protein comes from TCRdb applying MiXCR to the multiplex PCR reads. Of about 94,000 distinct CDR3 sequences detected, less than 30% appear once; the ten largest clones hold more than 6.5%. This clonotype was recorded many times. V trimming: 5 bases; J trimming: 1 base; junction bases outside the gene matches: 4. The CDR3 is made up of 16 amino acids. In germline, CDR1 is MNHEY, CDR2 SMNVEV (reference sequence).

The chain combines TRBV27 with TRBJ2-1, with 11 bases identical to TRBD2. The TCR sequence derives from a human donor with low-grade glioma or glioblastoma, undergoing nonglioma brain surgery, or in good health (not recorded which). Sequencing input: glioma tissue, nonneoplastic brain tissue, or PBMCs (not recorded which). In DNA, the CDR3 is TGTGCCAGCAGTATCACTAGCGGGAGTTCCTACAATGAGCAGTTCTTC. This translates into CASSITSGSSYNEQFF.